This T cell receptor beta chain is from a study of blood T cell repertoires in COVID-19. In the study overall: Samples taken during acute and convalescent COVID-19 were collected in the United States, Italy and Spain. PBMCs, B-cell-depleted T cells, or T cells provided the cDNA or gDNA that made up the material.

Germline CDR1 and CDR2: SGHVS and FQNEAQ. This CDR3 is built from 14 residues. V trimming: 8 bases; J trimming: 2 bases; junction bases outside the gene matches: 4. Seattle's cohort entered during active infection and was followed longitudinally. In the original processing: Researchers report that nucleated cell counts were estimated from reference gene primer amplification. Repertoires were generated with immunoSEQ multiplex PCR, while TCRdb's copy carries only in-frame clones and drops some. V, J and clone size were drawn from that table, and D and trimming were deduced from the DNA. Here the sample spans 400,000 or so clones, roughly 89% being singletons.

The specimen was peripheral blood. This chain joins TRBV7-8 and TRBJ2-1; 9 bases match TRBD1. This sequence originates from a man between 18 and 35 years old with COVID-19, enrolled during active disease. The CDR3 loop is CASGGQGAYNEQFF. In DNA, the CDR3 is TGTGCCAGCGGGGGACAGGGAGCCTACAATGAGCAGTTCTTC. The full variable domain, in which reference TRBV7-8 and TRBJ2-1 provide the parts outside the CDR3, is GAGVSQSPRYKVAKRGQDVALRCDPISGHVSLFWYQQALGQGPEFLTYFQNEAQLDKSGLPSDRFFAERPEGSVSTLKIQRTQQEDSAVYLCASGGQGAYNEQFFGPGTRLTVL.